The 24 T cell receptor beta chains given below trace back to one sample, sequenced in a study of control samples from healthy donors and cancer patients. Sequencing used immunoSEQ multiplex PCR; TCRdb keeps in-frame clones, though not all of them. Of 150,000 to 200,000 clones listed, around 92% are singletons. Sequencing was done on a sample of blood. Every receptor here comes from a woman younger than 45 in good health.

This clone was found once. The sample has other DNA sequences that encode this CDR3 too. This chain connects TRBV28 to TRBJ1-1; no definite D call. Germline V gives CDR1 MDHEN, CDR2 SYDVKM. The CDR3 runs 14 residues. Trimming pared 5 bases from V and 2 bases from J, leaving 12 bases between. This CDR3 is CASSPPGRNTEAFF. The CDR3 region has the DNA TGTGCCAGCAGTCCCCCCGGACGTAACACTGAAGCTTTCTTT.

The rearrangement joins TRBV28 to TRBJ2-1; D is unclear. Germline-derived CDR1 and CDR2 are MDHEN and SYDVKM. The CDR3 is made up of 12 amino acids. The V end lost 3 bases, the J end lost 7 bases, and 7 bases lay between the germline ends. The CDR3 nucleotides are TGTGCCAGCAGTTTCCGGGTTAATGAGCAGTTCTTC. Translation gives CASSFRVNEQFF.

DNA for the CDR3: TGTGCCAGCAGCTTAGGGTTAGGGGGCTGGGAGACCCAGTACTTC. Its protein is CASSLGLGGWETQYF. The rearrangement joins TRBV7-2 to TRBJ2-5; 7 bases map to TRBD1. With 1 base clipped from V and 5 bases from J, the junction kept 7 bases outside the gene matches. The CDR3 runs to 15 residues. Germline V gene lookup returns CDR1 SGHTA and CDR2 FQGNSA.

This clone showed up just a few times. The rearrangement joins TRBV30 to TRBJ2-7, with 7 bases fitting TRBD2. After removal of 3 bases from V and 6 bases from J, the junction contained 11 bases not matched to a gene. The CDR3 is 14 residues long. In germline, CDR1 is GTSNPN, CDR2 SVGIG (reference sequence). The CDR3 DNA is TGTGCCTGGAGCCCTTTCAGCGGGACCCCCGAGCAGTACTTC. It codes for CAWSPFSGTPEQYF. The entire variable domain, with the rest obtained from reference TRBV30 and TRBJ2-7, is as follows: SQTIHQWPATLVQPVGSPLSLECTVEGTSNPNLYWYRQAAGRGLQLLFYSVGIGQISSEVPQNLSASRPQDRQFILSSKKLLLSDSGFYLCAWSPFSGTPEQYFGPGTRLTVT.

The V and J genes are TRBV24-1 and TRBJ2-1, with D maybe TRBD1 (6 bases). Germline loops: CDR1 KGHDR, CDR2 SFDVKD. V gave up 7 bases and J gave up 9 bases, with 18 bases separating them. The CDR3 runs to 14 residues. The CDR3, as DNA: TGTGCCACCAGCCGGGACACGTCTTTCACTGAGCAGTTCTTC. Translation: CATSRDTSFTEQFF.

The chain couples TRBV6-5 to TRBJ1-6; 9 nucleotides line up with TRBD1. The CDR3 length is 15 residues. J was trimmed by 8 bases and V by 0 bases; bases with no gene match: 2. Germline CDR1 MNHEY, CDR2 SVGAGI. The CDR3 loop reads CASSYSRDRDSPLHF. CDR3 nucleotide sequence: TGTGCCAGCAGTTACTCGAGGGACAGGGATTCACCCCTCCACTTT.

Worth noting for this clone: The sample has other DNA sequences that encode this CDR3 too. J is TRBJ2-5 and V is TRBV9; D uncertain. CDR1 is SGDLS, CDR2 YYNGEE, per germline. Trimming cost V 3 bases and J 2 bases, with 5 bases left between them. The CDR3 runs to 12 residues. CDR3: CASSGQQETQYF. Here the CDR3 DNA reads TGTGCCAGCAGCGGTCAGCAAGAGACCCAGTACTTC.

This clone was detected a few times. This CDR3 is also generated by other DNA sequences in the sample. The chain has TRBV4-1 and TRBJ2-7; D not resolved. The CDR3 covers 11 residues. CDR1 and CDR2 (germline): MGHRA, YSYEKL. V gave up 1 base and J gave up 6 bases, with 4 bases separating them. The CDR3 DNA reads TGCGCCAGCAGCCAAGCTAGCGAGCAGTACTTC. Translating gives CASSQASEQYF.

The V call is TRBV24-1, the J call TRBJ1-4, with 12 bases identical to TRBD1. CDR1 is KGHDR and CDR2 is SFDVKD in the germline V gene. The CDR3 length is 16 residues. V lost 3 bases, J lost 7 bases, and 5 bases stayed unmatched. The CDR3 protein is CATSDPGQGASEKLFF. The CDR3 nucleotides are TGTGCCACCAGTGATCCGGGACAGGGGGCGAGTGAAAAACTGTTTTTT.

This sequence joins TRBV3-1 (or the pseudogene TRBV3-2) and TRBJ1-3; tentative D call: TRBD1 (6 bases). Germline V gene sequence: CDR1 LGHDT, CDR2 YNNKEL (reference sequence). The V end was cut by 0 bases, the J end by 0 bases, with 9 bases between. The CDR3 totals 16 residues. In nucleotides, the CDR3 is TGTGCCAGCAGCCAAGAGAGGGGGAGCTCTGGAAACACCATATATTTT. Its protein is CASSQERGSSGNTIYF.

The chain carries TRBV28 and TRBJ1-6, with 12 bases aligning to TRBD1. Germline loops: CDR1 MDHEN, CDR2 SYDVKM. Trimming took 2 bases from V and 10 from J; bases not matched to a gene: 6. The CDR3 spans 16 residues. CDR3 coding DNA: TGTGCCAGCAGTTTAGTGGGACAGGGGGCATGGTCACCCCTCCACTTT. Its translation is CASSLVGQGAWSPLHF.

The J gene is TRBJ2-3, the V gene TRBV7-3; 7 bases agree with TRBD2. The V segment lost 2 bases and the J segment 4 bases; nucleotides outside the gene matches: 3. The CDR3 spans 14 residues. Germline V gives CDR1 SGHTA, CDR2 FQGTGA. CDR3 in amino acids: CASSLAGVADTQYF. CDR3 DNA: TGTGCCAGCAGCTTAGCGGGAGTCGCAGATACGCAGTATTTT.

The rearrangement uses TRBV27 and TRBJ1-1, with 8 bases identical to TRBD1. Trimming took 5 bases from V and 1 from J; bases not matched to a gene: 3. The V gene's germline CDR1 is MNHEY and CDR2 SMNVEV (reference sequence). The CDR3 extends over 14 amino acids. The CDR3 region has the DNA TGTGCCAGCAGTACCGGACAGGGGAACACTGAAGCTTTCTTT. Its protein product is CASSTGQGNTEAFF.

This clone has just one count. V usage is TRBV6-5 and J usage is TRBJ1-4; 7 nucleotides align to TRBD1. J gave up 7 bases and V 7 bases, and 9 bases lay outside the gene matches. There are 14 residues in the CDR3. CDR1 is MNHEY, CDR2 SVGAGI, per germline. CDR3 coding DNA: TGTGCCAGCATAACGACAGGGCCGGTTGAAAAACTGTTTTTT. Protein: CASITTGPVEKLFF.

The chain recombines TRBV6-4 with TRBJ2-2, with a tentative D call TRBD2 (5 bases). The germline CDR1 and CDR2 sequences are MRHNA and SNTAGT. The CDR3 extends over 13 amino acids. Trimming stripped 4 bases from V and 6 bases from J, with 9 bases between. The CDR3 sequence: CASSAGSAGELFF. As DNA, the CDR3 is TGTGCCAGCAGTGCGGGGAGCGCCGGGGAGCTGTTTTTT.

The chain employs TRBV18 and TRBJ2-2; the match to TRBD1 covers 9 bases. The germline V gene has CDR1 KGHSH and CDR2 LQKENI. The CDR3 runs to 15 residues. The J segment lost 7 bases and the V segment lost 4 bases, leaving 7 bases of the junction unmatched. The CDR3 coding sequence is TGTGCCAGCTCACGCTACAGGGGGCGAGGCGGGGAGCTGTTTTTT. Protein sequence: CASSRYRGRGGELFF.

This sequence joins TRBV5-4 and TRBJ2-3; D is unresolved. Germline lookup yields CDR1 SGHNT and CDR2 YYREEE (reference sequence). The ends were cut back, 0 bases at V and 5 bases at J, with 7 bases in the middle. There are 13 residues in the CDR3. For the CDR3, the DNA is TGTGCCAGCAGCTTGGGGGTGGGAGATACGCAGTATTTT. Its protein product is CASSLGVGDTQYF.

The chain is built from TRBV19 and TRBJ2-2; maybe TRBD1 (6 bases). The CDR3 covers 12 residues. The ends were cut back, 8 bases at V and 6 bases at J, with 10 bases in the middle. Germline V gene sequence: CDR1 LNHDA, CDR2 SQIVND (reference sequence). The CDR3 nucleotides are TGTGCCAGTGGACAGTCCCCCGGGGAGCTGTTTTTT. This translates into CASGQSPGELFF.

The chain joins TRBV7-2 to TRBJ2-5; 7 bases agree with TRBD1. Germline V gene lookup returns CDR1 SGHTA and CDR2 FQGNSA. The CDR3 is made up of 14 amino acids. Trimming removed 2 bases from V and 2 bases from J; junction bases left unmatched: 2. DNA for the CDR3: TGTGCCAGCAGCTTAAACAGGGGACAAGAGACCCAGTACTTC. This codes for CASSLNRGQETQYF.

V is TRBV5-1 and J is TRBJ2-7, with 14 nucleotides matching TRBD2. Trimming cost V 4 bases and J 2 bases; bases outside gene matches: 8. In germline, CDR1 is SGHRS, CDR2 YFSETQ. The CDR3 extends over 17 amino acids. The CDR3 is CASSGGTSGSSTYEQYF. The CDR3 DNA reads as TGCGCCAGCAGCGGCGGGACTAGCGGGAGTAGCACCTACGAGCAGTACTTC.

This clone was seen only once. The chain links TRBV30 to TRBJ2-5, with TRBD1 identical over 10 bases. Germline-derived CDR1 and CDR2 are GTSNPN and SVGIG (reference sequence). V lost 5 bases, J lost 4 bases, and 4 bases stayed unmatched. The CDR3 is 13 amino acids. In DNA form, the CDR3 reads TGTGCCTGGGACAGGGGGCGCCGAGAGACCCAGTACTTC. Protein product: CAWDRGRRETQYF.

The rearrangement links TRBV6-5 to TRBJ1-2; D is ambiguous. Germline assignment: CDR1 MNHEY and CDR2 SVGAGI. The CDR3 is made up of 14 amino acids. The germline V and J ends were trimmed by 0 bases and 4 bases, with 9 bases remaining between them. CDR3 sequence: CASSYSRSTYGYTF. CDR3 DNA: TGTGCCAGCAGTTACTCGCGGTCAACCTATGGCTACACCTTC.

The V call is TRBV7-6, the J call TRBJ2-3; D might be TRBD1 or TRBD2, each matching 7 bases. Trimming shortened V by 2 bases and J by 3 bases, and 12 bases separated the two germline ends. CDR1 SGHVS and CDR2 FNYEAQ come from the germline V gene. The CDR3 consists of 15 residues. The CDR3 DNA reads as TGTGCCAGCAGCTTACAGGGGGGGAAAACAGATACGCAGTATTTT. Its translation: CASSLQGGKTDTQYF.

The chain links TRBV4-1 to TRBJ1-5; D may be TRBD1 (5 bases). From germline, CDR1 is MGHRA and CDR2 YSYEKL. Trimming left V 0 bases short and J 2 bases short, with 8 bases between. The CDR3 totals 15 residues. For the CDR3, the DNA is TGCGCCAGCAGCCAAGAGCAGGGACGCAATCAGCCCCAGCATTTT. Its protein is CASSQEQGRNQPQHF.